The next 22 T cell receptor beta chains were all read from a single sample in a study of T-cell memory formation after mild COVID-19. TCRdb fed the 5' RACE reads into MiXCR, producing one record per CDR3 protein. The sample comprises some 50,000 distinct CDR3 sequences, 27% of which are singletons, and 35% to 50% rests with the top ten. Sequencing was done on a sample of PBMCs or a T cell subset sorted from them (not recorded which). The receptors originated from a man between 18 and 29 years old who had mild COVID-19 (a few samples of this study predate the infection). Cell type and time point are not known.

This clonotype has only a few counts. In DNA form, the CDR3 reads TGTGCCAGCAGTGACTCAGGCGGGGGGGCAGATACGCAGTATTTT. Translated: CASSDSGGGADTQYF. V is TRBV6-4 and J is TRBJ2-3, with 9 bases matching TRBD2. Germline V gives CDR1 MRHNA, CDR2 SNTAGT. There are 15 residues in the CDR3. Trimming took 0 bases from V and 4 from J; bases not matched to a gene: 2.

This clonotype was recorded many times. The chain joins TRBV4-2 to TRBJ2-3; 15 bases line up with TRBD2. Trimming removed 4 bases from V and 2 bases from J; junction bases left unmatched: 1. CDR1 and CDR2 from the germline V gene are LGHNA and YNFKEQ. The CDR3 sequence is 16 residues long. In DNA form, the CDR3 reads TGTGCCAGCAGCCGGACTAGCGGGGGGGCCACAGATACGCAGTATTTT. Its translation: CASSRTSGGATDTQYF.

This clonotype was detected a few times. This rearrangement joins TRBV6-5 to TRBJ1-5, with D perhaps matching TRBD1 (5 bases). The CDR3 contains 15 residues. V dropped 8 bases and J dropped 6 bases, with 20 bases sitting between them. Germline-derived CDR1 and CDR2 are MNHEY and SVGAGI. In DNA form, the CDR3 reads TGTGCCAGCTCTTTGGGAGGGGCCCCCCTTCAGCCCCAGCATTTT. This encodes CASSLGGAPLQPQHF.

The chain employs TRBV29-1 and TRBJ2-1; a weak D match, TRBD1 (6 bases). CDR1 and CDR2 (germline): SQVTM, ANQGSEA. V gave up 6 bases and J gave up 0 bases, with 12 bases separating them. This CDR3 has 14 amino acids. The CDR3 nucleotides read TGCAGCGTAACCGGGACAAGCTCCTACAATGAGCAGTTCTTC. Translating it yields CSVTGTSSYNEQFF.

Written as DNA, the CDR3 is TGTGCCAGCAGATTGACAGGGGGCAGCGGCTACACCTTC. Its translation: CASRLTGGSGYTF. The chain joins TRBV25-1 to TRBJ1-2; the match to TRBD1 covers 10 bases. Trimming removed 6 bases from V and 8 bases from J; junction bases left unmatched: 6. Per germline, CDR1 MGHDK and CDR2 SYGVNS. The CDR3 sequence is 13 residues long.

This clonotype appeared a few times. V usage is TRBV6-5 and J usage is TRBJ1-6; D might be TRBD1 (5 bases). The germline V gene encodes CDR1 MNHEY and CDR2 SVGAGI. Trimming took off 7 bases at V and 5 bases at J, with 9 bases between the two ends. CDR3 length: 13 residues. The CDR3 bases are TGTGCCAGCACTTTCAGGGATAATTCACCCCTCCACTTT. Translated: CASTFRDNSPLHF.

The sample holds a few counts of this clonotype. The chain joins TRBV29-1 to TRBJ2-5; D assignment may be TRBD1 or TRBD2 (6 bases each). Per germline, CDR1 SQVTM and CDR2 ANQGSEA. The CDR3 runs 16 residues. V dropped 2 bases and J dropped 0 bases, with 16 bases sitting between them. In DNA, the CDR3 is TGCAGCGTTGAAACAGGGCGGTGGAGGGACCAAGAGACCCAGTACTTC. Its translation: CSVETGRWRDQETQYF.

The V and J genes are TRBV19 and TRBJ1-1; 9 bases map to TRBD1. V trimming: 7 bases; J trimming: 6 bases; junction bases outside the gene matches: 6. Germline CDR1 LNHDA, CDR2 SQIVND (reference sequence). The CDR3 runs to 13 residues. CDR3 protein: CASTGTGRSEAFF. The CDR3 coding sequence is TGTGCCAGTACCGGGACAGGGAGGTCTGAAGCTTTCTTT.

By frequency in the sample, this clonotype is medium-sized (0.01 to 0.1%). The rearrangement joins TRBV7-9 to TRBJ2-7; possible D gene TRBD2, 5 bases. The CDR3 spans 13 residues. Per germline, CDR1 SEHNR and CDR2 FQNEAQ (reference sequence). V dropped 5 bases and J dropped 0 bases, with 8 bases sitting between them. In DNA, the CDR3 is TGTGCCAGCAGCCCGGGAAACTCCTACGAGCAGTACTTC. Its protein is CASSPGNSYEQYF.

V usage is TRBV4-3 and J usage is TRBJ2-6; D may match TRBD1 or TRBD2 (5 bases each). The CDR3 loop spans 16 amino acids. The ends were cut back, 0 bases at V and 1 base at J, with 7 bases in the middle. Per the germline V gene, CDR1 is LGHNA and CDR2 is YSLEER. The CDR3 DNA sequence: TGCGCCAGCAGCCAAGAGGGGGTGTCTGGGGCCAACGTCCTGACTTTC. Protein product: CASSQEGVSGANVLTF.

The chain uses TRBV7-9 and TRBJ1-6, with TRBD1 identical over 9 bases. The CDR3 covers 15 residues. CDR1 is SEHNR and CDR2 is FQNEAQ in the germline V gene (reference sequence). Trimming removed 5 bases from V and 6 bases from J; junction bases left unmatched: 5. In DNA form, the CDR3 reads TGTGCCAGCAGCCTCCGGGACAGGGCTAATTCACCCCTCCACTTT. This codes for CASSLRDRANSPLHF.

This clonotype was counted a few times. The chain is built from TRBV29-1 and TRBJ2-5; D ambiguous. The V gene lost 0 bases and the J gene lost 2 bases, with 7 bases spanning the gap. The V gene's germline CDR1 is SQVTM and CDR2 ANQGSEA. This CDR3 comprises 13 residues. In nucleotides, the CDR3 is TGCAGCGTTGAAGATCTCCTACAAGAGACCCAGTACTTC. This sequence encodes CSVEDLLQETQYF. Based on the CDR3 plus reference TRBV29-1 and TRBJ2-5, the full variable domain is SAVISQKPSRDICQRGTSLTIQCQVDSQVTMMFWYRQQPGQSLTLIATANQGSEATYESGFVIDKFPISRPNLTFSTLTVSNMSPEDSSIYLCSVEDLLQETQYFGPGTRLLVL.

In its sample, this clonotype was seen many times. CDR3 nucleotide sequence: TGTGCCAGCAGCACTCGGACAGGGGGCGGCAATGAGCAGTTCTTC. It specifies CASSTRTGGGNEQFF. The V gene is TRBV7-6, the J gene TRBJ2-1; 11 bases line up with TRBD1. Germline V CDR1 and CDR2: SGHVS, FNYEAQ. This CDR3 contains 15 residues. Trimming removed 5 bases from V and 6 bases from J; junction bases left unmatched: 6.

This clonotype has just a few counts. The J gene is TRBJ1-5, the V gene TRBV7-2; D is uncertain. Looked up from germline, CDR1 is SGHTA and CDR2 is FQGNSA. This CDR3 is built from 17 residues. V shed 1 base and J shed 0 bases, with 13 bases lying between them. CDR3 sequence: CASSLDGPVYSNQPQHF. The DNA of the CDR3 is TGTGCCAGCAGCTTAGACGGGCCAGTGTATAGCAATCAGCCCCAGCATTTT.

This clonotype was counted a few times. The genes are TRBV7-9 and TRBJ1-2, with 9 bases lining up with TRBD1. Trimming took 2 bases from V and 8 from J; bases not matched to a gene: 12. From germline, CDR1 is SEHNR and CDR2 FQNEAQ (reference sequence). This CDR3 region has 16 residues. This CDR3 is CASSLTGGVRESGYTF. The CDR3 nucleotides are TGTGCCAGCAGCTTAACAGGGGGCGTCCGAGAATCCGGCTACACCTTC. The full variable domain, rest sourced from reference TRBV7-9 and TRBJ1-2, is DTGVSQNPRHKITKRGQNVTFRCDPISEHNRLYWYRQTLGQGPEFLTYFQNEAQLEKSRLLSDRFSAERPKGSFSTLEIQRTEQGDSAMYLCASSLTGGVRESGYTFGSGTRLTVV.

V gene TRBV7-9 combines with J gene TRBJ1-1, with unresolved D. V lost 5 bases and J lost 3, with 13 bases in between. Germline lookup yields CDR1 SEHNR and CDR2 FQNEAQ (reference sequence). The CDR3 length is 14 residues. The CDR3 loop reads CASSPRWRYTEAFF. The CDR3 region has the DNA TGTGCCAGCAGCCCCCGTTGGCGATACACTGAAGCTTTCTTT.

This sequence joins TRBV6-5 and TRBJ1-2; TRBD1 agrees at 8 bases. Germline V gene sequence: CDR1 MNHEY, CDR2 SVGAGI. J gave up 4 bases and V 7 bases, and 2 bases lay outside the gene matches. The CDR3 has 12 residues. CDR3 in amino acids: CASIDRGYGYTF. CDR3 sequence (DNA): TGTGCCAGCATCGACAGGGGCTATGGCTACACCTTC.

This clonotype is labeled as medium-sized. V and J are TRBV11-2 and TRBJ2-7, with D possibly matching TRBD2 (5 bases). Trimming cost V 2 bases and J 0 bases, with 11 bases left between them. Germline CDR1 is SGHAT and CDR2 is FQNNGV. The CDR3 covers 15 residues. The CDR3 DNA is TGTGCCAGCAGCTTATCCCGGGGATACTCCTACGAGCAGTACTTC. It yields the protein CASSLSRGYSYEQYF.

This chain joins TRBV30 and TRBJ2-7; TRBD2 might be the D (5 bases). The length of the CDR3 is 13 residues. Trimming stripped 0 bases from V and 6 bases from J, with 12 bases between. CDR1 is GTSNPN, CDR2 SVGIG, per germline (reference sequence). This CDR3 is CAWSVHAGSEQYF. CDR3 DNA: TGTGCCTGGAGTGTACACGCGGGTTCCGAGCAGTACTTC.

This chain connects TRBV9 to TRBJ2-7; weak D call: TRBD1 (6 bases). The length of the CDR3 is 15 residues. Germline CDR1 SGDLS, CDR2 YYNGEE. The germline V and J ends were trimmed by 0 bases and 0 bases, with 10 bases remaining between them. The CDR3 bases are TGTGCCAGCAGCGTAGAGGGACACCACTCCTACGAGCAGTACTTC. Encoded protein: CASSVEGHHSYEQYF. The full variable domain, its missing parts supplied by reference TRBV9 and TRBJ2-7, is DSGVTQTPKHLITATGQRVTLRCSPRSGDLSVYWYQQSLDQGLQFLIQYYNGEERAKGNILERFSAQQFPDLHSELNLSSLELGDSALYFCASSVEGHHSYEQYFGPGTRLTVT.

The chain is built from TRBV4-1 and TRBJ2-5, with 10 bases matching TRBD2. Germline trimming cut 1 base from V and 2 bases from J; bases unmatched to any gene: 4. CDR1 is MGHRA and CDR2 is YSYEKL in the germline V gene. The CDR3 has 16 amino acids. The CDR3 sequence: CASSQGRTSGQETQYF. The CDR3 DNA sequence: TGCGCCAGCAGCCAAGGACGGACTAGCGGACAAGAGACCCAGTACTTC.

This clonotype was seen once. V is TRBV25-1 and J is TRBJ2-3, with D possibly being TRBD1 (5 bases). Per the germline V gene, CDR1 is MGHDK and CDR2 is SYGVNS. The CDR3 runs 13 residues. Trimming removed 8 bases from V and 4 bases from J, with 13 bases in between. The chain's CDR3 is CASGQGTADTQYF. In DNA form, the CDR3 reads TGTGCCAGCGGGCAGGGTACAGCAGATACGCAGTATTTT.